The 13 T cell receptor beta chains below all came from one sample that was sequenced in a study of regulatory T cells in long-lasting Graves disease. Specified time point: newly diagnosed GD, antithyroid drugs for less than 3 months. TCR sequences were obtained from RNA taken from PBMCs. Arm-PCR with iRepertoire HTBI primers amplified the CDR3 regions for these TCR beta libraries. From the multiplex PCR reads, TCRdb called clonotypes with MiXCR, one entry per CDR3 protein. Of approximately 270,000 distinct CDR3 sequences in the sample, under 20% were seen once. These data are also associated with another study on T cells in Graves' hyperthyroidism and ophthalmopathy.

Here the sequenced sample was peripheral blood mononuclear cells (PBMCs), taken at new diagnosis, from a patient treated with antithyroid drugs. The origin of the receptors is a woman aged 25-40 years with Graves disease.

Concerning this clonotype: The likely explanation is a read error, given a far larger clone one base away. This chain links TRBV9 with TRBJ1-2, with D perhaps matching TRBD1 (6 bases). The CDR3 contains 13 residues. V was pared by 4 bases and J by 7 bases, with 14 bases between. Germline CDR1 and CDR2: SGDLS and YYNGEE. CDR3 sequence: CASSQQGEGGYTF. The DNA for the CDR3 is TGTGCCAGCAGCCAACAGGGAGAGGGTGGCTACACCTTC.

The chain combines TRBV5-5 with TRBJ2-3, with 11 bases identical to TRBD2. The germline CDR1 and CDR2 sequences are SGHKS and YYEKEE (reference sequence). The CDR3 length is 15 residues. V shed 2 bases and J 5 bases; nucleotides not matched to a gene: 4. Written as DNA, the CDR3 is TGTGCCAGCAGCTTACTAGCGGGGGATAAAGATACGCAGTATTTT. This gives the protein CASSLLAGDKDTQYF.

The table lists this clonotype with many counts. The gene calls are TRBV5-1 and TRBJ1-6, with D maybe TRBD1 (6 bases). The CDR3 contains 15 residues. The V and J ends lost 0 bases and 9 bases respectively, with 13 bases between them. Germline values: CDR1 SGHRS, CDR2 YFSETQ. Here the CDR3 reads CASSLEGGTASPLHF. The CDR3 DNA follows: TGCGCCAGCAGCTTGGAGGGGGGTACGGCTTCACCCCTCCACTTT. Combining the CDR3 with reference TRBV5-1 and TRBJ1-6 gives the whole variable domain KAGVTQTPRYLIKTRGQQVTLSCSPISGHRSVSWYQQTPGQGLQFLFEYFSETQRNKGNFPGRFSGRQFSNSRSEMNVSTLELGDSALYLCASSLEGGTASPLHFGNGTRLTVT.

At least ten counts were recorded for this clonotype. CDR3 residues: CSASEAKGGPGGQSEQFF. The CDR3 region has the DNA TGCAGTGCTAGTGAAGCTAAAGGGGGACCCGGGGGGCAGAGTGAGCAGTTCTTC. V gene TRBV20-1 combines with J gene TRBJ2-1; TRBD2 is a possible D gene (7 bases). The V end lost 3 bases, the J end lost 9 bases, and 30 bases lay between the germline ends. The CDR3 covers 18 residues. Germline CDR1 reads DFQATT; CDR2 reads SNEGSKA (reference sequence).

This clonotype was seen many times. V is TRBV7-2 and J is TRBJ1-3; tentative D call: TRBD1 (5 bases). With 1 base removed from V and 0 bases from J, the gap between germline ends came to 10 bases. CDR3 length equals 16 residues. From germline, CDR1 is SGHTA and CDR2 FQGNSA. This chain's CDR3 is CASSLVAGLSGNTIYF. The CDR3, as DNA: TGTGCCAGCAGCTTAGTGGCAGGGCTCTCTGGAAACACCATATATTTT.

This clonotype was found many times. CDR3 nucleotide sequence: TGCAGTGTGGGGACAGGGATCACAGATACGCAGTATTTT. Translating gives CSVGTGITDTQYF. The chain carries TRBV29-1 and TRBJ2-3; TRBD1 aligns across 9 bases. Germline values: CDR1 SQVTM, CDR2 ANQGSEA. The length of the CDR3 is 13 residues.

Turning to this clonotype: A much larger clone sits a single nucleotide away, making a read error possible. The CDR3 DNA reads as TGTGCCAGCTCCTTCGGTGGGGTTACTAACTATGGCTACACCTTC. Its translation is CASSFGGVTNYGYTF. The gene calls are TRBV7-9 and TRBJ1-2; no firm D call. The germline CDR1 and CDR2 sequences are SEHNR and FQNEAQ (reference sequence). V shed 8 bases and J shed 0 bases, with 16 bases lying between them. There are 15 residues in the CDR3.

This clonotype turned up a few times. V and J are TRBV3-1 and TRBJ2-6, with D perhaps TRBD2 (6 bases). The CDR3 is 20 amino acids. Between the trimmed V and J ends, which lost 1 base and 3 bases, there was a span of 22 bases. Germline-derived CDR1 and CDR2 are LGHDT and YNNKEL (reference sequence). For the CDR3, the DNA is TGTGCCAGCAGCCAAGCGGGGCAATACCTTCCCGGGAGTGGGGCCAACGTCCTGACTTTC. Translation gives CASSQAGQYLPGSGANVLTF.

This clonotype was recorded at least ten times. The chain couples TRBV12-5 to TRBJ2-3, with D possibly being TRBD2 (5 bases). The germline V gene has CDR1 LGHNT and CDR2 FRNRAP. The CDR3 has 16 amino acids. The V gene lost 0 bases and the J gene lost 1 base, with 11 bases spanning the gap. The CDR3 loop reads CASGLVRRTGTDTQYF. The CDR3 DNA follows: TGTGCTAGTGGTTTGGTTCGGAGGACTGGCACAGATACGCAGTATTTT.

As concerns this clonotype: A far larger clone is off by one base, so a read error is likely. The chain joins TRBV7-9 to TRBJ1-2, with D maybe TRBD1 (6 bases). The CDR3 extends over 15 amino acids. V lost 4 bases, J lost 12 bases, and 24 bases lay in between. Germline-derived CDR1 and CDR2 are SEHNR and FQNEAQ (reference sequence). The CDR3 region is CASSSWAGAGDGHTF. CDR3 bases: TGTGCCAGCAGCTCATGGGCAGGGGCAGGGGACGGCCACACCTTC.

About this clonotype: This is likely an artifact of a read error, given a far larger clone one base away. This sequence joins TRBV2 and TRBJ2-5, with a possible D match to TRBD2 (7 bases). Germline V CDR1 and CDR2: SNHLY, FYNNEI. This CDR3 is built from 18 residues. The V gene lost 2 bases and the J gene lost 11 bases, with 30 bases spanning the gap. As DNA, the CDR3 is TGTGCCAGCAGTGAACCCCCTGATGGCGCGGGGGCCGGGGGTGAGCAGTACTTC. Residues: CASSEPPDGAGAGGEQYF.

At least ten counts were recorded for this clonotype. This chain joins TRBV6-1 and TRBJ1-1; D is ambiguous. Germline CDR1 and CDR2: MNHNS and SASEGT. V was shortened by 6 bases and J by 2 bases, with 19 bases between the two germline ends. The CDR3 contains 16 residues. CDR3 in amino acids: CASRRRADDNNTEAFF. In DNA form, the CDR3 reads TGTGCCAGCAGAAGAAGAGCAGACGACAACAACACTGAAGCTTTCTTT.

Ten or more counts support this clonotype. The chain combines TRBV6-2 or TRBV6-3 with TRBJ1-5; no definite D call. The CDR3 has 15 amino acids. The V end lost 2 bases, the J end lost 2 bases, and 10 bases lay between the germline ends. The germline V gene has CDR1 MNHEY and CDR2 SVGEGT. CDR3 DNA: TGTGCCAGCAGTTACGTCCCAGACGGCAATCAGCCCCAGCATTTT. Residues: CASSYVPDGNQPQHF.